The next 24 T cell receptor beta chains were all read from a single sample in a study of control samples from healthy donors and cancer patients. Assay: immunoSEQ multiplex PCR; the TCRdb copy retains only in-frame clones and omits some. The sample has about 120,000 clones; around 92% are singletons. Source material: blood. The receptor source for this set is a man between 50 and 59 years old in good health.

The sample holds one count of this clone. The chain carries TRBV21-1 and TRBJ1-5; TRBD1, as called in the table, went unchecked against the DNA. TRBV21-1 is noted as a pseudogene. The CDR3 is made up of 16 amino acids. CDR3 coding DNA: TGTGCCAGCAGCAAAACAGGGGGCGCGGGCAATCAGCCCCAGCATTTT. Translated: CASSKTGGAGNQPQHF.

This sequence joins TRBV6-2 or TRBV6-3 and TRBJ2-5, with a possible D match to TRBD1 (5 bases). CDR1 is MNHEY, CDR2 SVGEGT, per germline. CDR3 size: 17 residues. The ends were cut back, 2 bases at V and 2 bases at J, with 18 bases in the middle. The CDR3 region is CASSYRGRADKQETQYF. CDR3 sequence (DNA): TGTGCCAGCAGTTACAGGGGCCGCGCAGACAAGCAAGAGACCCAGTACTTC.

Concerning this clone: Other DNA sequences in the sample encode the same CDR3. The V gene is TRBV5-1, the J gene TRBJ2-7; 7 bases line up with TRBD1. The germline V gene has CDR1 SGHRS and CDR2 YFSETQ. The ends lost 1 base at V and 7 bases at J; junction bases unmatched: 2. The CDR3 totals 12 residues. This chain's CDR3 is CASSLQGDEQYF. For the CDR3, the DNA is TGCGCCAGCAGCTTGCAGGGGGATGAGCAGTACTTC.

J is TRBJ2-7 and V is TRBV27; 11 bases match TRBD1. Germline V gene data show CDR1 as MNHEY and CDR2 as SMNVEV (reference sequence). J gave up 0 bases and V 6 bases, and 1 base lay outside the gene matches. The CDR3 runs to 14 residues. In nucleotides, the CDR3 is TGTGCCAGCAGGGACAGGGGGCCCTCCTACGAGCAGTACTTC. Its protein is CASRDRGPSYEQYF.

CDR3 DNA sequence: TGTGCCAGCAGTTGGTACAGGGCCAAAAATTCACCCCTCCACTTT. The encoded protein is CASSWYRAKNSPLHF. This chain connects TRBV27 to TRBJ1-6, with D tentatively TRBD1 (6 bases). The CDR3 contains 15 residues. Germline CDR1 is MNHEY and CDR2 is SMNVEV (reference sequence). Trimming pared 4 bases from V and 7 bases from J, leaving 14 bases between.

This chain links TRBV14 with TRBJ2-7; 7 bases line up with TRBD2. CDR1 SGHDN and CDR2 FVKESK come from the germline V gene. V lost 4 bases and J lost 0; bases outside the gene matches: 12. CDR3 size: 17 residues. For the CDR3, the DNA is TGTGCCAGCAGCCGATGGGGAGGGTCCATGACCTCCTACGAGCAGTACTTC. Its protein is CASSRWGGSMTSYEQYF.

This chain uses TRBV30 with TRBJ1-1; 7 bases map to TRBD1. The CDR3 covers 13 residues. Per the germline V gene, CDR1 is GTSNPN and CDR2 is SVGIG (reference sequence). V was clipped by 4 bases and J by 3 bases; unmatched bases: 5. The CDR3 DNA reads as TGTGCCTGGACTCGCACAGGGGACACTGAAGCTTTCTTT. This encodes CAWTRTGDTEAFF.

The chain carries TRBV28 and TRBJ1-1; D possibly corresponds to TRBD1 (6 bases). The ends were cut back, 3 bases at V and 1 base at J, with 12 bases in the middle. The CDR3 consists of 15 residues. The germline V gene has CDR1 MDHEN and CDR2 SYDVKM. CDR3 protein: CASSFTGHQNTEAFF. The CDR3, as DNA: TGTGCCAGCAGTTTTACGGGACACCAGAACACTGAAGCTTTCTTT.

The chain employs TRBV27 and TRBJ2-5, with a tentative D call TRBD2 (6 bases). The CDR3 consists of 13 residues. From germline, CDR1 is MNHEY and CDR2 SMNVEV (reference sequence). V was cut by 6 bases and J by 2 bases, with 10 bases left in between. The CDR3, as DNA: TGTGCCAGCAGGACACGGGGGCAAGAGACCCAGTACTTC. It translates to CASRTRGQETQYF.

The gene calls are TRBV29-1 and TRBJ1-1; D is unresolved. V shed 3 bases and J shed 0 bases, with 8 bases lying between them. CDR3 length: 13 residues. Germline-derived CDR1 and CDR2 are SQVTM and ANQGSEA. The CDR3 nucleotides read TGCAGCGTTGACTCAGAGTTGAACACTGAAGCTTTCTTT. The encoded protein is CSVDSELNTEAFF.

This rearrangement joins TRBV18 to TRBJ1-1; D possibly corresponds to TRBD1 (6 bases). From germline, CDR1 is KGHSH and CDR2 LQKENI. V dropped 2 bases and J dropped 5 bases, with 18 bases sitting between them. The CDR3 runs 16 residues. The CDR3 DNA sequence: TGTGCCAGCTCACCAGGGACACCCCTTGAGGGAACTGAAGCTTTCTTT. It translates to CASSPGTPLEGTEAFF.

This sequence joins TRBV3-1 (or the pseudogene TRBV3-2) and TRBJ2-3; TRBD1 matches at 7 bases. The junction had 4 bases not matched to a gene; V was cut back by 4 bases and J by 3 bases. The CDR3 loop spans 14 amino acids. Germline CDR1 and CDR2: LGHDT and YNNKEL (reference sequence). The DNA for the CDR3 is TGTGCCAGCAGCCTTAGACAGGGTACAGATACGCAGTATTTT. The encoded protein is CASSLRQGTDTQYF.

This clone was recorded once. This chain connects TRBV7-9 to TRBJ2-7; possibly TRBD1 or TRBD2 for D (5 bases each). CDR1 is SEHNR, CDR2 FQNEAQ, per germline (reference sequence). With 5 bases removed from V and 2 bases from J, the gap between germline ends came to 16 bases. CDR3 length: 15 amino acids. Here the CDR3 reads CASSERGRGTYEQYF. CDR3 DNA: TGTGCCAGCAGCGAACGGGGTAGGGGAACCTACGAGCAGTACTTC.

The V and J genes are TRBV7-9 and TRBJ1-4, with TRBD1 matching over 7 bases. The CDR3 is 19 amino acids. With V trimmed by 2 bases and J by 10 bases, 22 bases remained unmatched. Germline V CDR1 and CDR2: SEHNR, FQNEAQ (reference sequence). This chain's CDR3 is CASSLSSGTATQFGVKLFF. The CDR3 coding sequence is TGTGCCAGCAGCTTAAGTAGCGGGACAGCTACCCAGTTTGGAGTAAAACTGTTTTTT.

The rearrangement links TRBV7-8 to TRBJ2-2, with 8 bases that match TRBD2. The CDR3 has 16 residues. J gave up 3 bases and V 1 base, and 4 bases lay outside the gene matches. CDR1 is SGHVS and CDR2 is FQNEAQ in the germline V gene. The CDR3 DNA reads TGTGCCAGCAGCTTAGTTAGCGGGGACTACACCGGGGAGCTGTTTTTT. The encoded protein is CASSLVSGDYTGELFF.

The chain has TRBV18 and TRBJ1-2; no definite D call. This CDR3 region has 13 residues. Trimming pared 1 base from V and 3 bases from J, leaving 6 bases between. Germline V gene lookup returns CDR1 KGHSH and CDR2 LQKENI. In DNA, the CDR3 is TGTGCCAGCTCACCACGAATGTACTATGGCTACACCTTC. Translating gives CASSPRMYYGYTF.

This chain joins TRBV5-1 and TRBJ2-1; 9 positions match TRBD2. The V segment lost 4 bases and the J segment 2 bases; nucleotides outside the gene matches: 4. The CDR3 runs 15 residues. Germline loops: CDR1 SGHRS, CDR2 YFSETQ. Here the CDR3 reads CASSVSGGTYNEQFF. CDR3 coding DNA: TGCGCCAGCAGCGTTAGCGGGGGTACCTACAATGAGCAGTTCTTC.

In nucleotides, the CDR3 is TGCGCCAGCAGCTTGCAGGGAGAATCTACCTACGAGCAGTACTTC. This codes for CASSLQGESTYEQYF. This chain uses TRBV5-1 with TRBJ2-7; perhaps D is TRBD1 or TRBD2 (5 bases each). The CDR3 consists of 15 residues. In germline, CDR1 is SGHRS, CDR2 YFSETQ. With 1 base removed from V and 2 bases from J, the gap between germline ends came to 13 bases.

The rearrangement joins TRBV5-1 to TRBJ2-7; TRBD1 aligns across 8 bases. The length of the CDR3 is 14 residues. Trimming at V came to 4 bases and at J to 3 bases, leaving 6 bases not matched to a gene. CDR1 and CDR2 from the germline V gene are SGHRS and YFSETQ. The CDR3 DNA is TGCGCCAGCAGCCCCGGGACAGGAGACTACGAGCAGTACTTC. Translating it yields CASSPGTGDYEQYF.

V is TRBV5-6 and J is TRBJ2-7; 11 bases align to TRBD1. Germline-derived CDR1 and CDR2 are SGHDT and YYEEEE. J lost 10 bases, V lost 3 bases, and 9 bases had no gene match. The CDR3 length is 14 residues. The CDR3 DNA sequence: TGTGCCAGCAGCTCGCTGGACAGGGGGCGAGCTCAGTACTTC. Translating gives CASSSLDRGRAQYF. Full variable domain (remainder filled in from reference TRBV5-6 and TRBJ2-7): DAGVTQSPTHLIKTRGQQVTLRCSPKSGHDTVSWYQQALGQGPQFIFQYYEEEERQRGNFPDRFSGHQFPNYSSELNVNALLLGDSALYLCASSSLDRGRAQYFGPGTRLTVT.

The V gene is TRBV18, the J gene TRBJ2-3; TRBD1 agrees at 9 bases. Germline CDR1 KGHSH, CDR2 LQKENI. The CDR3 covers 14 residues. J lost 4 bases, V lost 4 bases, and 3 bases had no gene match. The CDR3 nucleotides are TGTGCCAGCTCACAGACAGGGGGGGCAGATACGCAGTATTTT. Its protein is CASSQTGGADTQYF.

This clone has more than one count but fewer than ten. CDR3 DNA sequence: TGTGCCAGCAGTGCTTCAGGGGGCGGTTATCAGCCCCAGCATTTT. Translated: CASSASGGGYQPQHF. This chain joins TRBV2 and TRBJ1-5, with 8 nucleotides matching TRBD1. Trimming at V came to 4 bases and at J to 5 bases, leaving 7 bases not matched to a gene. This CDR3 is built from 15 residues. CDR1 and CDR2 (germline): SNHLY, FYNNEI.

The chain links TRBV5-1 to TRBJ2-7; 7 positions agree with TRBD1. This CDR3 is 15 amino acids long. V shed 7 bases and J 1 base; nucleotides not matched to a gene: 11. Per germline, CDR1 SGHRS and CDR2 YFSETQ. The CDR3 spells CASSDPGQLSYEQYF. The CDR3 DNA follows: TGCGCCAGCTCCGATCCGGGACAGCTTTCCTACGAGCAGTACTTC. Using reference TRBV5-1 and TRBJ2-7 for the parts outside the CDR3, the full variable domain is KAGVTQTPRYLIKTRGQQVTLSCSPISGHRSVSWYQQTPGQGLQFLFEYFSETQRNKGNFPGRFSGRQFSNSRSEMNVSTLELGDSALYLCASSDPGQLSYEQYFGPGTRLTVT.

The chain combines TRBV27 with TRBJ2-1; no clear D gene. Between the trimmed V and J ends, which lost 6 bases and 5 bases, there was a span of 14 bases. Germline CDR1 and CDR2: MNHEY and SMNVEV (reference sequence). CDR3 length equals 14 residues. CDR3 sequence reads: CASSPLLANNEQFF. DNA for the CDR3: TGTGCCAGCAGCCCACTTTTGGCGAACAATGAGCAGTTCTTC.